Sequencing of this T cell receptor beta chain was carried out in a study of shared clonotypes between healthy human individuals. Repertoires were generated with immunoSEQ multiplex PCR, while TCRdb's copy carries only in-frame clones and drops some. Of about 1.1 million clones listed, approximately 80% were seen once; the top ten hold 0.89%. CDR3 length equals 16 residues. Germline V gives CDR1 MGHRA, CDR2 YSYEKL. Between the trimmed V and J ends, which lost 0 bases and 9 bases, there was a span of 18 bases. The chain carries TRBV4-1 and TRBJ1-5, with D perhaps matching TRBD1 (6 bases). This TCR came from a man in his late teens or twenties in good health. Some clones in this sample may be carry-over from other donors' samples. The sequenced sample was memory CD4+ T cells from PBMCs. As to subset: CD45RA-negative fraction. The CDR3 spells CASSQDSDRRVRPQHF. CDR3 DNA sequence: TGCGCCAGCAGCCAAGATTCGGACAGAAGGGTGAGGCCCCAGCATTTT.